A selection of T cell receptor beta chains follows, all from one sample in a study of T-cell memory formation after mild COVID-19. TCRdb fed the 5' RACE reads into MiXCR, producing one record per CDR3 protein. Among around 300,000 distinct CDR3 sequences listed, roughly 18% were seen once. The sequencing sample was made of PBMCs or a T cell subset sorted from them (not recorded which). These receptors all come from a man between 18 and 29 years old who had mild COVID-19 (a few samples of this study predate the infection). Cell type and time point are not known. The CDR3 runs from the conserved cysteine through the conserved F or W. Fields, in order: clone size, J gene, V gene, D gene, CDR3 protein, CDR3 DNA. A D gene is named only where the DNA matches it firmly. For some rows the clone size is stated as once, few or many, or as a class when expanded; others skip it.

size: .
J: TRBJ1-1
V: TRBV4-1
D: TRBD1
CDR3: CASSHPGQGGTEAFF
DNA: TGCGCCAGCAGCCACCCGGGACAGGGGGGCACTGAAGCTTTCTTT

size: few
J: TRBJ2-3
V: TRBV7-9
D: .
CDR3: CASSDQATQYF
DNA: TGTGCCAGCAGCGATCAAGCCACGCAGTATTTT

size: many
J: TRBJ2-5
V: TRBV4-1
D: TRBD2
CDR3: CASSRIPGLAGGRVAQYF
DNA: TGCGCCAGCAGCCGCATCCCGGGACTAGCGGGGGGTCGTGTGGCCCAGTACTTC

size: .
J: TRBJ1-5
V: TRBV27
D: TRBD1
CDR3: CASSPGQGVVQPQHF
DNA: TGTGCCAGCAGCCCGGGACAGGGGGTCGTTCAGCCCCAGCATTTT

size: few
J: TRBJ1-1
V: TRBV27
D: TRBD1
CDR3: CASSYLRDSMNTEAFF
DNA: TGTGCCAGCAGTTACCTCCGGGACAGTATGAACACTGAAGCTTTCTTT

size: .
J: TRBJ2-2
V: TRBV6-5
D: .
CDR3: CASWDKNTGELFF
DNA: TGTGCCAGCTGGGACAAGAACACCGGGGAGCTGTTTTTT

size: many
J: TRBJ2-5
V: TRBV28
D: .
CDR3: CASRGRGRWETQYF
DNA: TGTGCCAGCAGGGGAAGGGGGAGATGGGAGACCCAGTACTTC

size: .
J: TRBJ2-2
V: TRBV5-1
D: .
CDR3: CASSLTGGPAGELFF
DNA: TGCGCCAGCAGTCTGACGGGGGGCCCTGCCGGGGAGCTGTTTTTT

size: many
J: TRBJ2-5
V: TRBV4-3
D: TRBD2
CDR3: CASSQEVPVSNGGGETQYF
DNA: TGCGCCAGCAGCCAAGAGGTTCCGGTCTCCAACGGGGGGGGAGAGACCCAGTACTTC

size: few
J: TRBJ2-1
V: TRBV29-1
D: .
CDR3: CSVEDHGVYGEQFF
DNA: TGCAGCGTTGAAGATCACGGGGTATACGGTGAGCAGTTCTTC

size: many
J: TRBJ2-1
V: TRBV7-6
D: TRBD1
CDR3: CASSRGQGAGNEQFF
DNA: TGTGCCAGCAGCCGAGGACAGGGGGCAGGCAATGAGCAGTTCTTC

size: .
J: TRBJ1-1
V: TRBV6-5
D: TRBD1
CDR3: CASSPRDRDTEAFF
DNA: TGTGCCAGCAGTCCCCGGGACAGGGACACTGAAGCTTTCTTT

size: few
J: TRBJ2-3
V: TRBV12-3/TRBV12-4
D: .
CDR3: CASRRGRHTDTQYF
DNA: TGTGCCAGCAGAAGGGGGAGGCACACAGATACGCAGTATTTT

size: .
J: TRBJ1-2
V: TRBV27
D: TRBD1
CDR3: CASSSPTGGGYGYTF
DNA: TGTGCCAGCAGTTCACCGACAGGGGGCGGCTATGGCTACACCTTC

size: few
J: TRBJ1-1
V: TRBV7-2
D: .
CDR3: CASSAGQATEAFF
DNA: TGTGCCAGCAGCGCGGGACAAGCCACTGAAGCTTTCTTT

size: .
J: TRBJ1-1
V: TRBV6-6
D: .
CDR3: CASSYWAPREAFF
DNA: TGTGCCAGCAGTTACTGGGCCCCTAGAGAAGCTTTCTTT

size: .
J: TRBJ2-4
V: TRBV3-1
D: .
CDR3: CASSPPGGRDIQYF
DNA: TGTGCCAGCAGCCCCCCCGGAGGGAGAGACATTCAGTACTTC

size: .
J: TRBJ2-1
V: TRBV10-3
D: TRBD2
CDR3: CAISDGGGAEGEQFF
DNA: TGTGCCATCAGTGACGGCGGGGGGGCCGAGGGTGAGCAGTTCTTC

size: .
J: TRBJ2-3
V: TRBV7-9
D: .
CDR3: CASSLSYGGPGDTQYF
DNA: TGTGCCAGCAGCTTAAGTTACGGGGGGCCTGGAGATACGCAGTATTTT

size: few
J: TRBJ2-5
V: TRBV20-1
D: TRBD2
CDR3: CSAFSGEETQYF
DNA: TGCAGTGCTTTTAGCGGGGAGGAGACCCAGTACTTC

size: .
J: TRBJ1-4
V: TRBV4-1
D: .
CDR3: CASSQVLLPLGTNEKLFF
DNA: TGCGCCAGCAGCCAAGTGCTCCTACCTCTGGGCACTAATGAAAAACTGTTTTTT

size: .
J: TRBJ1-1
V: TRBV6-5
D: .
CDR3: CASSTGGGNTEAFF
DNA: TGTGCCAGCAGTACCGGAGGGGGGAACACTGAAGCTTTCTTT

size: few
J: TRBJ2-1
V: TRBV10-3
D: .
CDR3: CAIRDGDYNEQFF
DNA: TGTGCCATCCGGGACGGAGATTACAATGAGCAGTTCTTC

size: few
J: TRBJ2-1
V: TRBV7-9
D: TRBD2
CDR3: CASSFRGGPYNEQFF
DNA: TGTGCCAGCAGCTTCCGCGGGGGGCCCTACAATGAGCAGTTCTTC

size: many
J: TRBJ2-3
V: TRBV12-3/TRBV12-4
D: .
CDR3: CASSPQGIGTADTQYF
DNA: TGTGCCAGCAGTCCTCAGGGGATCGGGACCGCAGATACGCAGTATTTT

size: .
J: TRBJ2-3
V: TRBV28
D: TRBD2
CDR3: CASTTSPSGGVRGQYF
DNA: TGTGCCAGCACTACCTCCCCTAGCGGGGGGGTCCGAGGGCAGTATTTT

size: few
J: TRBJ2-2
V: TRBV6-5
D: TRBD1
CDR3: CASSWGQRNTGELFF
DNA: TGTGCCAGCAGTTGGGGACAGCGGAACACCGGGGAGCTGTTTTTT

size: .
J: TRBJ2-1
V: TRBV4-1
D: .
CDR3: CASSQGSGEQFF
DNA: TGCGCCAGCAGCCAGGGTAGTGGTGAGCAGTTCTTC

size: few
J: TRBJ1-5
V: TRBV4-3
D: .
CDR3: CASSQDKRGGQPQHF
DNA: TGCGCCAGCAGCCAAGACAAGAGGGGAGGTCAGCCCCAGCATTTT

size: few
J: TRBJ1-6
V: TRBV27
D: .
CDR3: CASSPNNHNSPLHF
DNA: TGTGCCAGCAGTCCGAATAACCATAATTCACCCCTCCACTTT

size: once
J: TRBJ1-1
V: TRBV7-2
D: .
CDR3: CASSLAWGQNEAFF
DNA: TGTGCCAGCAGCTTAGCGTGGGGGCAAAATGAAGCTTTCTTT

size: few
J: TRBJ2-2
V: TRBV4-1
D: .
CDR3: CASSQDAGSGSNTGELFF
DNA: TGCGCCAGCAGCCAAGACGCGGGTTCGGGTTCGAACACCGGGGAGCTGTTTTTT

size: .
J: TRBJ1-1
V: TRBV12-3/TRBV12-4
D: .
CDR3: CASSLDWPSMNTEAFF
DNA: TGTGCCAGCAGTTTAGACTGGCCTTCTATGAACACTGAAGCTTTCTTT

size: .
J: TRBJ1-1
V: TRBV29-1
D: .
CDR3: CSVEDGMNTEAFF
DNA: TGCAGCGTTGAAGACGGGATGAACACTGAAGCTTTCTTT

size: few
J: TRBJ2-5
V: TRBV4-2
D: TRBD2
CDR3: CASSQDYGGAETQYF
DNA: TGTGCCAGCAGCCAAGATTACGGGGGGGCAGAGACCCAGTACTTC

size: few
J: TRBJ1-1
V: TRBV28
D: .
CDR3: CASSLWPRGDTEAFF
DNA: TGTGCCAGCAGTTTATGGCCCAGAGGCGACACTGAAGCTTTCTTT

size: few
J: TRBJ2-2
V: TRBV5-5
D: TRBD2
CDR3: CASSRGPGLAGAPAGELFF
DNA: TGTGCCAGCAGCCGAGGACCGGGACTAGCGGGGGCCCCAGCCGGGGAGCTGTTTTTT

size: few
J: TRBJ2-5
V: TRBV28
D: TRBD2
CDR3: CASSTLGREETQYF
DNA: TGTGCCAGCAGCACTTTGGGGAGGGAAGAGACCCAGTACTTC

size: .
J: TRBJ2-1
V: TRBV9
D: TRBD2
CDR3: CASSVVARGGYNEQFF
DNA: TGTGCCAGCAGCGTAGTGGCTCGCGGGGGCTACAATGAGCAGTTCTTC

size: few
J: TRBJ2-3
V: TRBV5-4
D: .
CDR3: CASRADGGSTDTQYF
DNA: TGTGCCAGCAGGGCGGACGGAGGTAGCACAGATACGCAGTATTTT

size: .
J: TRBJ2-7
V: TRBV19
D: .
CDR3: CASSLRGDSGPYEQYF
DNA: TGTGCCAGTAGTCTGAGGGGGGACAGTGGTCCCTACGAGCAGTACTTC

size: .
J: TRBJ2-1
V: TRBV7-6
D: TRBD1
CDR3: CASRAGTGAYNEQFF
DNA: TGTGCCAGCAGAGCCGGGACAGGAGCCTACAATGAGCAGTTCTTC

size: .
J: TRBJ1-3
V: TRBV3-1
D: .
CDR3: CASSQGLNTIYF
DNA: TGTGCCAGCAGCCAAGGCCTCAACACCATATATTTT

size: few
J: TRBJ2-3
V: TRBV7-2
D: .
CDR3: CASSPMVLTSTDTQYF
DNA: TGTGCCAGCAGCCCTATGGTTTTGACTAGCACAGATACGCAGTATTTT

size: few
J: TRBJ2-5
V: TRBV4-3
D: .
CDR3: CASSQDGFGETQYF
DNA: TGCGCCAGCAGCCAAGACGGGTTCGGCGAGACCCAGTACTTC

size: few
J: TRBJ2-7
V: TRBV4-1
D: TRBD1
CDR3: CASSQDRDRVSYEQYF
DNA: TGCGCCAGCAGCCAAGATAGGGACAGGGTCTCCTACGAGCAGTACTTC

size: .
J: TRBJ2-2
V: TRBV7-2
D: .
CDR3: CASITRAGGELFF
DNA: TGTGCCAGCATCACGAGGGCCGGCGGGGAGCTGTTTTTT

size: .
J: TRBJ2-7
V: TRBV7-2
D: .
CDR3: CASSSTGEVGVGYEQYF
DNA: TGTGCCAGCAGCTCCACTGGGGAGGTTGGGGTCGGGTACGAGCAGTACTTC

size: few
J: TRBJ1-5
V: TRBV5-6
D: .
CDR3: CASSPRRDRNQPQHF
DNA: TGTGCCAGCAGCCCCCGCCGGGATAGAAATCAGCCCCAGCATTTT

size: .
J: TRBJ2-7
V: TRBV7-9
D: .
CDR3: CASSRGVPTNEQYF
DNA: TGTGCCAGCAGTCGCGGGGTCCCGACAAACGAGCAGTACTTC

size: few
J: TRBJ1-1
V: TRBV12-3/TRBV12-4
D: TRBD1
CDR3: CASSYLGGWDTEAFF
DNA: TGTGCCAGCAGTTACCTAGGGGGCTGGGACACTGAAGCTTTCTTT

size: .
J: TRBJ2-1
V: TRBV7-9
D: .
CDR3: CASSQGGRGNEQFF
DNA: TGTGCCAGCAGCCAAGGGGGGCGGGGGAATGAGCAGTTCTTC